The 9 T cell receptor beta chains in this list originate from one sample, sequenced in a study of shared clonotypes between healthy human individuals. Sequencing used immunoSEQ multiplex PCR; TCRdb keeps in-frame clones, though not all of them. The data contain a few hundred thousand clones, around 97% of them singletons. Sequenced sample: naive CD4+ T cells sorted from blood. Subset: CD45RA+ positively selected. Source of these receptors: a woman in her thirties in good health.

The J gene is TRBJ2-5, the V gene TRBV5-1; D unresolved. This CDR3 spans 12 amino acids. Per the germline V gene, CDR1 is SGHRS and CDR2 is YFSETQ. Between the trimmed V and J ends, which lost 5 bases and 3 bases, there was a span of 8 bases. The CDR3 reads CASSRSKETQYF. The CDR3 DNA is TGCGCCAGCAGTAGGAGTAAAGAGACCCAGTACTTC. The variable domain in full, with the rest retrieved from reference TRBV5-1 and TRBJ2-5, is KAGVTQTPRYLIKTRGQQVTLSCSPISGHRSVSWYQQTPGQGLQFLFEYFSETQRNKGNFPGRFSGRQFSNSRSEMNVSTLELGDSALYLCASSRSKETQYFGPGTRLLVL.

The rearrangement links TRBV18 to TRBJ1-4; 8 nucleotides match TRBD1. After removal of 6 bases from V and 7 bases from J, the junction contained 13 bases not matched to a gene. The germline V gene encodes CDR1 KGHSH and CDR2 LQKENI. The CDR3 contains 16 residues. The CDR3 protein is CASSRMTQGGPEKLFF. CDR3 bases: TGTGCCAGCTCGCGGATGACACAGGGGGGTCCTGAAAAACTGTTTTTT.

CDR3 protein: CASGRRTPANTGELFF. In nucleotides, the CDR3 is TGTGCTAGTGGCCGCCGGACACCCGCGAACACCGGGGAGCTGTTTTTT. The rearrangement joins TRBV12-5 to TRBJ2-2; tentatively, D is TRBD1 (5 bases). Trimming took 6 bases from V and 0 from J, leaving 14 bases between them. The CDR3 loop spans 16 amino acids. Germline V gene lookup returns CDR1 LGHNT and CDR2 FRNRAP.

The V and J genes are TRBV27 and TRBJ2-1; 10 positions match TRBD2. V trimming: 5 bases; J trimming: 2 bases; junction bases outside the gene matches: 9. Looked up from germline, CDR1 is MNHEY and CDR2 is SMNVEV (reference sequence). The CDR3 runs to 17 residues. In nucleotides, the CDR3 is TGTGCCAGCAGTCCGCTTAGCGGGAGGACCCCCTACAATGAGCAGTTCTTC. It specifies CASSPLSGRTPYNEQFF.

On this clone: Other nucleotide sequences in the sample specify the same CDR3. The chain has TRBV4-2 and TRBJ2-2; D not certain. Germline CDR1 and CDR2: LGHNA and YNFKEQ. Trimming removed 0 bases from V and 2 bases from J, with 7 bases in between. This CDR3 is 15 amino acids long. The chain's CDR3 is CASSQDRLNTGELFF. The CDR3 DNA sequence: TGTGCCAGCAGCCAAGATCGTCTCAACACCGGGGAGCTGTTTTTT.

Note on this clone: This CDR3 is also generated by other DNA sequences in the sample. This sequence joins TRBV2 and TRBJ1-1, with D possibly TRBD1 on 5 matching bases. V lost 4 bases to trimming and J lost 2 bases, with 8 bases between them. Per germline, CDR1 SNHLY and CDR2 FYNNEI. The CDR3 is 13 amino acids. The CDR3 bases are TGTGCCAGCAGTGGACAGACAAACACTGAAGCTTTCTTT. This sequence encodes CASSGQTNTEAFF.

This clone appeared a single time. The chain is built from TRBV10-2 and TRBJ1-1, with 8 bases lining up with TRBD1. CDR1 and CDR2 from the germline V gene are WSHSY and SAAADI. The length of the CDR3 is 14 residues. V lost 6 bases and J lost 7; bases outside the gene matches: 10. In DNA, the CDR3 is TGCGCCAGCAGAGGACAGGGACCCCCAAGTGAAGCTTTCTTT. Its protein product is CASRGQGPPSEAFF.

This clone was recorded once. The V call is TRBV7-8, the J call TRBJ1-4; possible D gene TRBD1, 6 bases. Germline V CDR1 and CDR2: SGHVS, FQNEAQ. The CDR3 has 16 residues. V was clipped by 5 bases and J by 7 bases, with 20 bases between them. CDR3 sequence: CASSVPGTLLGEKLFF. The CDR3 nucleotides are TGTGCCAGCAGCGTACCCGGGACACTCCTCGGTGAAAAACTGTTTTTT.

The chain has TRBV19 and TRBJ1-4; 8 positions match TRBD1. The CDR3 runs 15 residues. Trimming cost V 1 base and J 8 bases; bases outside gene matches: 6. Germline CDR1 reads LNHDA; CDR2 reads SQIVND (reference sequence). The CDR3 bases are TGTGCCAGTAGTATAGCAGGGGGCGCGAAAGAAAAACTGTTTTTT. It encodes CASSIAGGAKEKLFF.